What follows describes a single T cell receptor beta chain. Its antigen remains unknown. Clones were read by immunoSEQ multiplex PCR, and TCRdb kept only the in-frame ones, dropping some. The sample holds some 130,000 clones, around 90% seen once. The data were taken from a study of T cell responses to AZD1222 COVID-19 vaccine. Broader study findings: Spike-specific TCR depth and breadth grew after two AZD1222 doses.

The germline V gene encodes CDR1 ENHRY and CDR2 SYGVKD. CDR3 size: 15 residues. Trimming took 6 bases from V and 2 from J; bases not matched to a gene: 8. The receptor comes from an adult in good health. Sample: peripheral blood, taken on day 0 of AZD1222 vaccination. This chain links TRBV10-3 with TRBJ1-1; 8 bases align to TRBD1. Written as DNA, the CDR3 is TGTGCCATCAGCGATTTGGGACAGGCAAACACTGAAGCTTTCTTT. Protein sequence: CAISDLGQANTEAFF.